The 5 T cell receptor beta chains below come from one sample, sequenced in a study of technical replicates of blood from a few donors. The repertoire was sequenced with immunoSEQ multiplex PCR; TCRdb's copy has only in-frame clones and lacks some. The sample lists roughly 68,000 clones; about 97% were seen once. Sequencing was performed on T cells isolated from PBMCs. The source is a human donor in good health.

This chain links TRBV5-6 with TRBJ1-5; 10 bases are a match to TRBD1. The junction had 5 bases not matched to a gene; V was cut back by 2 bases and J by 6 bases. The CDR3 sequence is 15 residues long. Germline values: CDR1 SGHDT, CDR2 YYEEEE. CDR3 sequence (DNA): TGTGCCAGCAGCTTCAGACAGGGGGCTAGTCAGCCCCAGCATTTT. This gives the protein CASSFRQGASQPQHF.

The chain joins TRBV27 to TRBJ2-5; TRBD2 matches at 11 bases. Germline trimming cut 2 bases from V and 1 base from J; bases unmatched to any gene: 3. The CDR3 covers 16 residues. In germline, CDR1 is MNHEY, CDR2 SMNVEV (reference sequence). CDR3 nucleotide sequence: TGTGCCAGCAGTTTAATGACTAGCGGGGCCCAAGAGACCCAGTACTTC. Translated: CASSLMTSGAQETQYF.

This chain uses TRBV11-2 with TRBJ2-3, with 15 bases lining up with TRBD2. Per germline, CDR1 SGHAT and CDR2 FQNNGV. This CDR3 is built from 15 residues. After removal of 7 bases from V and 6 bases from J, the junction contained 5 bases not matched to a gene. The CDR3 here is CASILGLAGGDTQYF. Here the CDR3 DNA reads TGTGCCAGCATCCTAGGACTAGCGGGAGGGGATACGCAGTATTTT.

The gene calls are TRBV6-1 and TRBJ2-7; the D gene could be TRBD1 or TRBD2 (5 bases each). The CDR3 covers 12 residues. Trimming pared 7 bases from V and 4 bases from J, leaving 11 bases between. The germline V gene has CDR1 MNHNS and CDR2 SASEGT. CDR3 sequence: CASTEGPYEQYF. The CDR3 nucleotides are TGTGCCAGCACTGAGGGGCCTTACGAGCAGTACTTC.

The genes are TRBV13 and TRBJ2-7; 13 nucleotides align to TRBD2. The CDR3 extends over 16 amino acids. Unmatched junction bases numbered 7, after V lost 3 bases and J lost 5 bases. The germline V gene encodes CDR1 PRHDT and CDR2 FYEKMQ (reference sequence). The CDR3 protein is CASSLRTSGSGNEQYF. The CDR3, as DNA: TGTGCCAGCAGCTTGAGGACTAGCGGGAGTGGGAACGAGCAGTACTTC.